This T cell receptor beta chain was retrieved from a study of T cell responses to AZD1222 COVID-19 vaccine. Study-wide results and limits: Two AZD1222 administrations were followed by greater Spike-specific TCR breadth and depth. Spike-wide vaccine-associated CD4 TCRs dominated at 160-218 and 743-854. Donors were chiefly white British, with a greater number of females, and clonal diversity was perhaps underestimated. Close to half of spike-specific TCRs reportedly recognize unmutated variant regions.

The V gene end was trimmed by 4 bases and the J gene end by 12 bases; junction bases not matched to a gene: 9. The germline CDR1 and CDR2 sequences are MGHDK and SYGVNS. The CDR3 covers 12 residues. This clone was observed a handful of times. Its antigen is still unknown. The table came from immunoSEQ multiplex PCR; TCRdb's copy has only in-frame clones and leaves some out. This sample has under 200,000 clones, with approximately 87% found just once. The chain couples TRBV25-1 to TRBJ2-7, with TRBD2 matching 7 bases. Sequencing was performed on peripheral blood, taken on day 0 of MenACWY control vaccination. The sequence derives from an adult in good health. CDR3 loop: CASSGRRESWYF. The CDR3 nucleotides are TGTGCCAGCAGTGGGAGGCGGGAGAGTTGGTACTTC.